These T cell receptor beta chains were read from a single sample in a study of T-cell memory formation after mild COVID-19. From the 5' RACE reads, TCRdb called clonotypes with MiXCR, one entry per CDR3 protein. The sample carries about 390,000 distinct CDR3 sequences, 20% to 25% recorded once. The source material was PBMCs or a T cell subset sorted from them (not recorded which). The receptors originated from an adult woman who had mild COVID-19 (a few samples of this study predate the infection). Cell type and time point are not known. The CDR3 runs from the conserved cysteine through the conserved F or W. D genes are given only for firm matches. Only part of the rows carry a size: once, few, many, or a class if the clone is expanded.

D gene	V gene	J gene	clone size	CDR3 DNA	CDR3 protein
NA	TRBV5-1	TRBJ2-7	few	TGCGCCAGCAGCTTGGCCTATGGGGGGACGTACGAGCAGTACTTC	CASSLAYGGTYEQYF
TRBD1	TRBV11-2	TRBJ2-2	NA	TGTGCCAGCAGCTCCCCCAGGGGGCGCTTAGGCGGGGAGCTGTTTTTT	CASSSPRGRLGGELFF
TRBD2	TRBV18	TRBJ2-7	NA	TGTGCCAGCTCACCCGCCGGGACTAGCGGATCCTACGAGCAGTACTTC	CASSPAGTSGSYEQYF
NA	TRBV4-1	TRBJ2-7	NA	TGCGCCAGCAGCCAAGGATGGGGGGAGACCTACGAGCAGTACTTC	CASSQGWGETYEQYF
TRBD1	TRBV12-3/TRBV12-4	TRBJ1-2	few	TGTGCCAGCAGGGTTACAGGGGGCTACGGCTACACCTTC	CASRVTGGYGYTF
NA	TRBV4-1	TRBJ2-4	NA	TGCGCCAGCAGCCAAGTACCGCCTTTCCTAGCGTTGTTGACGAGGGCAGAAGAAAACATTCAGTACTTC	CASSQVPPFLALLTRAEENIQYF
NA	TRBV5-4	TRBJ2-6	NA	TGTGCCAGCGGCTCCCCGGGGACTGGGGCCAACGTCCTGACTTTC	CASGSPGTGANVLTF
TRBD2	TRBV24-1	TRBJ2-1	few	TGTGCCACCAGTGACCCGAGCGGGAGCTACAATGAGCAGTTCTTC	CATSDPSGSYNEQFF
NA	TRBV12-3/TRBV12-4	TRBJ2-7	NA	TGTGCCAGCAGTTTGATAAGGGCTCGGGACGAGCAGTACTTC	CASSLIRARDEQYF
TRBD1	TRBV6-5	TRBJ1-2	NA	TGTGCCAGCAGTTATAGAACAGGGGTGGGCGGCTACACCTTC	CASSYRTGVGGYTF
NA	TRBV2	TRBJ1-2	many	TGTGCCAGCAGTGGACAGTCTAACTATGGCTACACCTTC	CASSGQSNYGYTF
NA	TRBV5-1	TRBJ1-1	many	TGCGCCAGCCGAGTCGATCAGAACACTGAAGCTTTCTTT	CASRVDQNTEAFF
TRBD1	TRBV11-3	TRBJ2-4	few	TGTGCCAGCAGCCCTACGACAGGGCTGGACATTCAGTACTTC	CASSPTTGLDIQYF
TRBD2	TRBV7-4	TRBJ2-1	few	TGTGCCAGCACCCAAGGGACTACCCGGGACAATGAGCAGTTCTTC	CASTQGTTRDNEQFF
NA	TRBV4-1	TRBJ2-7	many	TGCGCCAGCAGCCATGATAAAGGGACCTACGAGCAGTACTTC	CASSHDKGTYEQYF
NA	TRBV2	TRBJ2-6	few	TGTGCCAGCAGTGGTACGGGGGCCAACGTCCTGACTTTC	CASSGTGANVLTF
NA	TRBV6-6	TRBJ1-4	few	TGTGCCAGCAGCAACAGGGTTAATGAAAAACTGTTTTTT	CASSNRVNEKLFF
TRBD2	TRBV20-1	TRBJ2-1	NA	TGCAGTGCTAGAGACCCGACTTTATCGGAGCGGGAGAATGAGCAGTTCTTC	CSARDPTLSERENEQFF
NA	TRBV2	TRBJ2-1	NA	TGTGCCAGTACTCGGTTTGAGCAGTTCTTC	CASTRFEQFF
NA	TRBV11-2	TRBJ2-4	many	TGTGCCAGCAGCCCCCGAGGCGGGGATATAGCCAAAAACATTCAGTACTTC	CASSPRGGDIAKNIQYF
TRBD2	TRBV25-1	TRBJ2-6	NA	TGTGCCAGCAGTGGGTTAGCGGGACGCCCTGGGGCCAACGTCCTGACTTTC	CASSGLAGRPGANVLTF
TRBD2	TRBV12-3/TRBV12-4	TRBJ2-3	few	TGTGCCAGCAGACGAGCCGGGACTAACGATATAGCGCAGTATTTT	CASRRAGTNDIAQYF
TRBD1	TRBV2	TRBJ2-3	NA	TGTGCCAGCAGTGAAACCGGGACGACAGGGGCCTCTAACACAGATACGCAGTATTTT	CASSETGTTGASNTDTQYF
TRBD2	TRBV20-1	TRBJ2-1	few	TGCAGTGCTGTAGGGACTAGCGGGAGAACCCATGAGCAGTTCTTC	CSAVGTSGRTHEQFF